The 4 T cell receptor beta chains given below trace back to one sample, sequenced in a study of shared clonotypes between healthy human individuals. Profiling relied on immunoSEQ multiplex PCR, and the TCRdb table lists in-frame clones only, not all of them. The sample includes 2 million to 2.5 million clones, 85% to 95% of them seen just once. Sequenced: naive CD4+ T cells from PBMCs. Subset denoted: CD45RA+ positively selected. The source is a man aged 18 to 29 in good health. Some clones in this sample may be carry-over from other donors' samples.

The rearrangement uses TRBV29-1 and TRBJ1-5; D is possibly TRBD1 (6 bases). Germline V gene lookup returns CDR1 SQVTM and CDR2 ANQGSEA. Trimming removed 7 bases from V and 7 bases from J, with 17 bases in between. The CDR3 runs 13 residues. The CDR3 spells CSAIQGGGQPQHF. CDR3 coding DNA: TGCAGCGCAATACAGGGTGGGGGGCAGCCCCAGCATTTT.

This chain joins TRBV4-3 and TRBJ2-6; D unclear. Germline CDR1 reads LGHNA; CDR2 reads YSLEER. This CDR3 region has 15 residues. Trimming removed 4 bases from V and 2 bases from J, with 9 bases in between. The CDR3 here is CASSLQKPGANVLTF. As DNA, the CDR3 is TGCGCCAGCAGCCTACAGAAGCCTGGGGCCAACGTCCTGACTTTC.

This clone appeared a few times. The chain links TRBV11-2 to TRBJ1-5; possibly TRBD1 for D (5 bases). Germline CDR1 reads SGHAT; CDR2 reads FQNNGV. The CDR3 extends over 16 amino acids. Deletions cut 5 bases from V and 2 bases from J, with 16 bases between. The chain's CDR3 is CASSPGPREGNQPQHF. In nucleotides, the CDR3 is TGTGCCAGCAGCCCGGGGCCCAGAGAGGGCAATCAGCCCCAGCATTTT.

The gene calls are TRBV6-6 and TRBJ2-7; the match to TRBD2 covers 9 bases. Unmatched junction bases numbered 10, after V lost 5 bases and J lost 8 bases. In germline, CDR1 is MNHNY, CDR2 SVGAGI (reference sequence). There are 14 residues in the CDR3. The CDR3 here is CASSSSSSGIKQYF. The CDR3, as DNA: TGTGCCAGCAGTAGCTCGTCTAGCGGGATCAAGCAGTACTTC.